A single sample gave rise to the 20 T cell receptor beta chains below, sequenced in a study of blood T cell repertoires in COVID-19. TCRdb's table, derived via immunoSEQ multiplex PCR, lists solely in-frame clones and lacks some. Here the sample spans about 140,000 clones, about 79% being singletons. The sequencing sample was made of PBMCs or T cells enriched from blood (not recorded which). The receptors originated from a woman in her fifties or sixties who had recovered from COVID-19.

This chain uses TRBV19 with TRBJ1-5; 8 bases match TRBD1. CDR1 and CDR2 (germline): LNHDA, SQIVND (reference sequence). This CDR3 has 17 residues. The V and J ends lost 3 bases and 2 bases, in that order; junction bases with no gene match: 9. This CDR3 reads CASSMRAGGAGNQPQHF. CDR3 coding DNA: TGTGCCAGTAGTATGCGGGCAGGGGGCGCGGGCAATCAGCCCCAGCATTTT.

V gene TRBV30 combines with J gene TRBJ1-5, with TRBD1 as a possible D gene (6 bases). Per germline, CDR1 GTSNPN and CDR2 SVGIG (reference sequence). V lost 3 bases, J lost 4 bases, and 16 bases lay in between. The CDR3 has 15 residues. In DNA, the CDR3 is TGTGCCTGGAGCGCCGGGACAACGTCTAATCAGCCCCAGCATTTT. This encodes CAWSAGTTSNQPQHF.

This sequence joins TRBV11-1 and TRBJ2-7, with 10 bases that match TRBD1. V lost 5 bases to trimming and J lost 7 bases; unmatched junction nucleotides: 8. There are 14 residues in the CDR3. Germline CDR1 and CDR2: SGHAT and FQDESV (reference sequence). The CDR3 spells CASSLTGGAREQYF. The CDR3, as DNA: TGTGCCAGCAGCCTGACAGGGGGCGCGAGGGAGCAGTACTTC.

The chain combines TRBV5-1 with TRBJ1-1; D gene unclear. Germline V lookup: CDR1 SGHRS, CDR2 YFSETQ. The V end was cut by 0 bases, the J end by 3 bases, with 12 bases between. The CDR3 length is 15 residues. This CDR3 reads CASSLGFQRDTEAFF. The DNA for the CDR3 is TGCGCCAGCAGCTTGGGGTTCCAGCGGGACACTGAAGCTTTCTTT. Combining the CDR3 with reference TRBV5-1 and TRBJ1-1 gives the whole variable domain KAGVTQTPRYLIKTRGQQVTLSCSPISGHRSVSWYQQTPGQGLQFLFEYFSETQRNKGNFPGRFSGRQFSNSRSEMNVSTLELGDSALYLCASSLGFQRDTEAFFGQGTRLTVV.

This chain connects TRBV2 to TRBJ1-1; TRBD1 matches at 8 bases. J gave up 5 bases and V 8 bases, and 10 bases lay outside the gene matches. Germline V gene sequence: CDR1 SNHLY, CDR2 FYNNEI. This CDR3 region has 14 residues. CDR3 residues: CASSSDRGWTEAFF. The CDR3 region has the DNA TGTGCCAGCTCCTCCGACAGGGGTTGGACTGAAGCTTTCTTT.

Only one count was recorded for this clone. The rearrangement joins TRBV5-4 to TRBJ2-7; D gene uncertain. CDR3 length equals 15 residues. The V gene lost 2 bases and the J gene lost 3 bases, with 15 bases spanning the gap. The germline V gene has CDR1 SGHNT and CDR2 YYREEE (reference sequence). DNA for the CDR3: TGTGCCAGCAGCTTAGGTGGCCAGGTCGACTACGAGCAGTACTTC. This codes for CASSLGGQVDYEQYF. Together with reference TRBV5-4 and TRBJ2-7, the CDR3 gives the full variable domain: ETGVTQSPTHLIKTRGQQVTLRCSSQSGHNTVSWYQQALGQGPQFIFQYYREEENGRGNFPPRFSGLQFPNYSSELNVNALELDDSALYLCASSLGGQVDYEQYFGPGTRLTVT.

The gene calls are TRBV6-1 and TRBJ2-7; D is ambiguous. Germline V lookup: CDR1 MNHNS, CDR2 SASEGT. With 2 bases removed from V and 0 bases from J, the gap between germline ends came to 8 bases. The CDR3 runs to 14 residues. The CDR3 loop is CASSERYSSYEQYF. In nucleotides, the CDR3 is TGTGCCAGCAGTGAAAGATACAGCTCCTACGAGCAGTACTTC.

The V and J genes are TRBV11-1 and TRBJ2-5; perhaps TRBD1 as D (6 bases). Looked up from germline, CDR1 is SGHAT and CDR2 is FQDESV (reference sequence). This CDR3 region has 15 residues. The V end lost 3 bases, the J end lost 2 bases, and 13 bases lay between the germline ends. The CDR3 nucleotides read TGTGCCAGCAGCTTGGGGGCAGGAGGACAAGAGACCCAGTACTTC. It encodes CASSLGAGGQETQYF.

The V call is TRBV12-3 or TRBV12-4, the J call TRBJ2-7; 11 bases fit TRBD2. V trimming: 6 bases; J trimming: 5 bases; junction bases outside the gene matches: 3. The CDR3 extends over 13 amino acids. The DNA for the CDR3 is TGTGCCAGCAGACTAGCGGGGGTCCACGAGCAGTACTTC. Encoded protein: CASRLAGVHEQYF.

The chain recombines TRBV5-6 with TRBJ1-6, with 9 bases identical to TRBD1. The CDR3 sequence is 15 residues long. After removal of 2 bases from V and 7 bases from J, the junction contained 4 bases not matched to a gene. Germline-derived CDR1 and CDR2 are SGHDT and YYEEEE. The CDR3 sequence is CASSFDRGRNSPLHF. CDR3 nucleotide sequence: TGTGCCAGCAGCTTCGACAGGGGGAGGAATTCACCCCTCCACTTT. The variable domain in full, with the rest retrieved from reference TRBV5-6 and TRBJ1-6, is DAGVTQSPTHLIKTRGQQVTLRCSPKSGHDTVSWYQQALGQGPQFIFQYYEEEERQRGNFPDRFSGHQFPNYSSELNVNALLLGDSALYLCASSFDRGRNSPLHFGNGTRLTVT.

CDR3 amino acids: CASSFGQGNEKLFF. CDR3 DNA: TGTGCCAGCAGCTTTGGGCAGGGGAATGAAAAACTGTTTTTT. This chain connects TRBV7-9 to TRBJ1-4; TRBD1 might be the D (6 bases). Germline V gene data show CDR1 as SEHNR and CDR2 as FQNEAQ (reference sequence). V was shortened by 3 bases and J by 5 bases, with 10 bases between the two germline ends. CDR3 length: 14 amino acids.

This rearrangement joins TRBV5-8 to TRBJ2-1; 7 bases are shared with TRBD1. The CDR3 has 15 residues. J gave up 3 bases and V 0 bases, and 3 bases lay outside the gene matches. Looked up from germline, CDR1 is SGHTS and CDR2 is YDEGEE. The CDR3, as DNA: TGTGCCAGCAGCTTGGGACAGGGTGACTACAATGAGCAGTTCTTC. It specifies CASSLGQGDYNEQFF.

J is TRBJ1-2 and V is TRBV5-1; the D is unclear. V was pared by 4 bases and J by 0 bases, with 13 bases between. Germline CDR1 is SGHRS and CDR2 is YFSETQ. This CDR3 is 15 amino acids long. The CDR3: CASSAPGLPNYGYTF. The CDR3 DNA follows: TGCGCCAGCAGCGCTCCGGGATTGCCTAACTATGGCTACACCTTC.

The chain has TRBV11-3 and TRBJ1-1; 7 nucleotides match TRBD1. The CDR3 contains 14 residues. Germline-derived CDR1 and CDR2 are SGHNT and YENEEA. The ends lost 5 bases at V and 0 bases at J; junction bases unmatched: 3. CDR3 in DNA: TGTGCCAGCAGCCCGGGACAGATGAACACTGAAGCTTTCTTT. Its protein is CASSPGQMNTEAFF.

The chain combines TRBV6-4 with TRBJ2-1, with 9 bases identical to TRBD2. V lost 2 bases and J lost 4; bases outside the gene matches: 6. Germline V lookup: CDR1 MRHNA, CDR2 SNTAGT. The CDR3 has 16 amino acids. In DNA form, the CDR3 reads TGTGCCAGCAGTGACGATCTAGCGGGGCTATACAATGAGCAGTTCTTC. Protein: CASSDDLAGLYNEQFF.

This clone was detected a few times. V and J are TRBV30 and TRBJ1-1, with D uncertain. Germline-derived CDR1 and CDR2 are GTSNPN and SVGIG (reference sequence). Deletions cut 2 bases from V and 1 base from J, with 5 bases between. The CDR3 is made up of 12 amino acids. The CDR3 here is CAWSPRNTEAFF. DNA for the CDR3: TGTGCCTGGAGTCCCAGGAACACTGAAGCTTTCTTT.

CDR3 bases: TGTGCCAGCAGTCAGGGGGATAATGAGCAGTTCTTC. Its protein product is CASSQGDNEQFF. The chain recombines TRBV2 with TRBJ2-1, with TRBD1 identical over 7 bases. CDR3 size: 12 residues. The J segment lost 7 bases and the V segment lost 5 bases, leaving 2 bases of the junction unmatched. Germline CDR1 reads SNHLY; CDR2 reads FYNNEI.

This rearrangement joins TRBV12-5 to TRBJ1-1; no firm D call. Trimming removed 5 bases from V and 0 bases from J, with 10 bases in between. From germline, CDR1 is LGHNT and CDR2 FRNRAP. CDR3 length: 14 amino acids. The CDR3 DNA reads as TGTGCTAGTGGTCAAACAATGATGAACACTGAAGCTTTCTTT. Translation gives CASGQTMMNTEAFF.

The table lists this clone with a few counts. The chain is built from TRBV7-8 and TRBJ2-1, with unresolved D. Germline assignment: CDR1 SGHVS and CDR2 FQNEAQ. This CDR3 spans 14 amino acids. Trimming pared 2 bases from V and 5 bases from J, leaving 10 bases between. CDR3 sequence reads: CASSLLGSHNEQFF. In DNA, the CDR3 is TGTGCCAGCAGCTTACTAGGCAGTCACAATGAGCAGTTCTTC. Full variable domain (rest looked up from reference TRBV7-8 and TRBJ2-1): GAGVSQSPRYKVAKRGQDVALRCDPISGHVSLFWYQQALGQGPEFLTYFQNEAQLDKSGLPSDRFFAERPEGSVSTLKIQRTQQEDSAVYLCASSLLGSHNEQFFGPGTRLTVL.

This clone was detected a few times. V and J are TRBV24-1 and TRBJ1-4, with D uncertain. The CDR3 has 13 residues. Trimming stripped 6 bases from V and 4 bases from J, with 8 bases between. Germline CDR1 reads KGHDR; CDR2 reads SFDVKD. DNA for the CDR3: TGTGCCACCAGTTCCCGAGGTAATGAAAAACTGTTTTTT. This translates into CATSSRGNEKLFF.